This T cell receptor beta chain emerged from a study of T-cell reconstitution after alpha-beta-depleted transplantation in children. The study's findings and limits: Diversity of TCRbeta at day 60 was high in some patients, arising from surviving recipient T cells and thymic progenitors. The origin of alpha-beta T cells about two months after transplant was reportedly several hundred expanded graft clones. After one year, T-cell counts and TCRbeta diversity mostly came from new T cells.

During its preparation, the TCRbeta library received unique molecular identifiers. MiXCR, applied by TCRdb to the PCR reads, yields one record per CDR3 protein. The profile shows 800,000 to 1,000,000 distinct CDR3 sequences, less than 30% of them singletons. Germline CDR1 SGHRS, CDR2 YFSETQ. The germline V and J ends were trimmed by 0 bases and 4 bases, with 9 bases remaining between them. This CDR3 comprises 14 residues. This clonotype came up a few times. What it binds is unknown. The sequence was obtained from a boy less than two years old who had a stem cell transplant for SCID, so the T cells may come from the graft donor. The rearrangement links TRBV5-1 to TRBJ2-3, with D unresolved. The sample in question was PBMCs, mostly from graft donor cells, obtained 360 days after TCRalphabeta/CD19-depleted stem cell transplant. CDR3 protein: CASSLGLPADTQYF. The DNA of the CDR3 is TGCGCCAGCAGCTTGGGACTTCCCGCAGATACGCAGTATTTT. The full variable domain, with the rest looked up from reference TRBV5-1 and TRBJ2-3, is KAGVTQTPRYLIKTRGQQVTLSCSPISGHRSVSWYQQTPGQGLQFLFEYFSETQRNKGNFPGRFSGRQFSNSRSEMNVSTLELGDSALYLCASSLGLPADTQYFGPGTRLTVL.